Shown below are 20 T cell receptor beta chains from a single sample sequenced in a study of blood T cell repertoires in COVID-19. Clones were sequenced by immunoSEQ multiplex PCR, and TCRdb holds only the in-frame ones, with some missing. The sample includes about 240,000 clones, about 87% of them seen just once. Sequences were obtained from PBMCs or T cells enriched from blood (not recorded which). The receptors stem from a woman younger than 45 with acute COVID-19.

As DNA, the CDR3 is TGTGCCAGCAGCCCTGGAGGCAGCGGCTACGAGCAGTACTTC. Translated, it gives CASSPGGSGYEQYF. This sequence joins TRBV6-2 or TRBV6-3 and TRBJ2-7, with TRBD2 as a possible D gene (5 bases). The CDR3 runs 14 residues. Trimming removed 6 bases at V and 3 bases at J, with 15 bases between. Germline values: CDR1 MNHEY, CDR2 SVGEGT.

This clone was counted only a few times. The rearrangement joins TRBV3-1 (or the pseudogene TRBV3-2) to TRBJ1-5; D is possibly TRBD1 (6 bases). The germline V gene encodes CDR1 LGHDT and CDR2 YNNKEL (reference sequence). V was shortened by 0 bases and J by 2 bases, with 8 bases between the two germline ends. The CDR3 spans 15 residues. CDR3 coding DNA: TGTGCCAGCAGCCAAGATTCAGGGGGCAATCAGCCCCAGCATTTT. Its protein is CASSQDSGGNQPQHF.

The rearrangement links TRBV10-3 to TRBJ2-7; 11 bases align to TRBD2. The length of the CDR3 is 13 residues. Germline V gives CDR1 ENHRY, CDR2 SYGVKD. V was pared by 10 bases and J by 5 bases, with 7 bases of the junction left unmatched. Here the CDR3 DNA reads TGTGCCACCGCCGTGACTAGCGGGGACGAGCAGTACTTC. Protein sequence: CATAVTSGDEQYF.

This clone showed up just a few times. The chain couples TRBV19 to TRBJ2-2; D is perhaps TRBD1 (7 bases). The CDR3 length is 16 residues. V dropped 4 bases and J dropped 5 bases, with 17 bases sitting between them. The V gene's germline CDR1 is LNHDA and CDR2 SQIVND (reference sequence). The CDR3 sequence is CASSTRQGLSTGELFF. Here the CDR3 DNA reads TGTGCCAGTAGTACGAGACAGGGACTTTCGACCGGGGAGCTGTTTTTT.

A few counts support this clone. The J gene is TRBJ1-1, the V gene TRBV25-1; TRBD1 agrees at 7 bases. From germline, CDR1 is MGHDK and CDR2 SYGVNS. The junction had 5 bases not matched to a gene; V was cut back by 4 bases and J by 3 bases. This CDR3 contains 14 residues. The chain's CDR3 is CASSGRQGYTEAFF. The CDR3 nucleotides read TGTGCCAGCAGTGGACGACAGGGATACACTGAAGCTTTCTTT.

The genes are TRBV19 and TRBJ1-5; 11 positions match TRBD1. V was pared by 1 base and J by 1 base, with 3 bases of the junction left unmatched. Germline V CDR1 and CDR2: LNHDA, SQIVND (reference sequence). The CDR3 totals 17 residues. The CDR3 coding sequence is TGTGCCAGTAGTATAGTCGGACAGGGGGCAAGCAATCAGCCCCAGCATTTT. It yields the protein CASSIVGQGASNQPQHF.

The rearrangement links TRBV4-3 to TRBJ1-2; D is possibly TRBD1 (5 bases). V gave up 1 base and J gave up 3 bases, with 21 bases separating them. The CDR3 has 18 amino acids. The germline V gene has CDR1 LGHNA and CDR2 YSLEER. The CDR3 coding sequence is TGCGCCAGCAGCCAAGTTCAGCAGGGTCCTTTCCCAGACTATGGCTACACCTTC. It yields the protein CASSQVQQGPFPDYGYTF.

The gene calls are TRBV5-6 and TRBJ1-5; weak D call: TRBD1 (6 bases). CDR3 length equals 17 residues. Germline CDR1 is SGHDT and CDR2 is YYEEEE. The V end was cut by 0 bases, the J end by 0 bases, with 13 bases between. CDR3 DNA sequence: TGTGCCAGCAGCTTGGCCGGAGGACAGTATAGCAATCAGCCCCAGCATTTT. Its protein product is CASSLAGGQYSNQPQHF.

This clone was counted between two and nine times. This chain joins TRBV19 and TRBJ1-5; a weak D match, TRBD1 (6 bases). The CDR3 totals 12 residues. V was clipped by 6 bases and J by 7 bases, with 10 bases between them. Germline V gene data show CDR1 as LNHDA and CDR2 as SQIVND (reference sequence). CDR3 DNA: TGTGCCAGTAGAGCACAGGGACAGCCCCAGCATTTT. Protein product: CASRAQGQPQHF.

The rearrangement links TRBV27 to TRBJ2-1; TRBD2 matches at 8 bases. Looked up from germline, CDR1 is MNHEY and CDR2 is SMNVEV (reference sequence). After removal of 6 bases from V and 8 bases from J, the junction contained 18 bases not matched to a gene. There are 17 residues in the CDR3. CDR3 sequence reads: CASSSEPGTRFMDEQFF. As DNA, the CDR3 is TGTGCCAGCAGCTCGGAACCCGGGACTAGGTTCATGGATGAGCAGTTCTTC.

The V call is TRBV5-1, the J call TRBJ2-7; 9 bases agree with TRBD1. CDR3 length: 14 residues. Trimming at V came to 4 bases and at J to 5 bases, leaving 7 bases not matched to a gene. Germline V CDR1 and CDR2: SGHRS, YFSETQ. CDR3 in DNA: TGCGCCAGCAGCATGGGACAGGGCCTCGACGAGCAGTACTTC. Its protein is CASSMGQGLDEQYF.

The chain is built from TRBV18 and TRBJ1-1; 8 bases agree with TRBD1. The junction had 4 bases not matched to a gene; V was cut back by 0 bases and J by 4 bases. Germline-derived CDR1 and CDR2 are KGHSH and LQKENI. The CDR3 has 15 amino acids. CDR3 DNA: TGTGCCAGCTCACCACCGGACAGGGAAGGCACTGAAGCTTTCTTT. This sequence encodes CASSPPDREGTEAFF. The full variable domain, with the rest looked up from reference TRBV18 and TRBJ1-1, is NAGVMQNPRHLVRRRGQEARLRCSPMKGHSHVYWYRQLPEEGLKFMVYLQKENIIDESGMPKERFSAEFPKEGPSILRIQQVVRGDSAAYFCASSPPDREGTEAFFGQGTRLTVV.

J is TRBJ1-2 and V is TRBV9, with D unclear. The V gene's germline CDR1 is SGDLS and CDR2 YYNGEE. The CDR3 runs to 13 residues. The V end was cut by 4 bases, the J end by 3 bases, with 10 bases between. The chain's CDR3 is CASSPGGYYGYTF. The CDR3 region has the DNA TGTGCCAGCAGCCCCGGAGGGTACTATGGCTACACCTTC.

V gene TRBV10-3 combines with J gene TRBJ2-3; 11 bases are shared with TRBD1. The CDR3 runs 14 residues. V gave up 8 bases and J gave up 2 bases; unmatched junction bases: 3. CDR1 is ENHRY and CDR2 is SYGVKD in the germline V gene. DNA of the CDR3: TGTGCCATCGGACAGGGGGCCCCCACAGATACGCAGTATTTT. This translates into CAIGQGAPTDTQYF.

This chain connects TRBV6-2 or TRBV6-3 to TRBJ2-7; D possibly corresponds to TRBD2 (6 bases). The CDR3 covers 14 residues. V dropped 2 bases and J dropped 3 bases, with 11 bases sitting between them. Germline assignment: CDR1 MNHEY and CDR2 SVGEGT. The CDR3 loop reads CASSYLGGLYEQYF. The CDR3, as DNA: TGTGCCAGCAGTTACCTCGGGGGTCTCTACGAGCAGTACTTC.

The chain is built from TRBV3-1 (or the pseudogene TRBV3-2) and TRBJ2-2; D is perhaps TRBD1 (6 bases). The CDR3 contains 16 residues. The V end was cut by 5 bases, the J end by 3 bases, with 16 bases between. The V gene's germline CDR1 is LGHDT and CDR2 YNNKEL (reference sequence). CDR3 protein: CASSSLGDNHTGELFF. CDR3 DNA sequence: TGTGCCAGCAGCTCCTTAGGGGACAATCACACCGGGGAGCTGTTTTTT.

V usage is TRBV19 and J usage is TRBJ2-7, with 10 bases fitting TRBD1. After removal of 5 bases from V and 1 base from J, the junction contained 5 bases not matched to a gene. The CDR3 has 15 residues. CDR1 and CDR2 from the germline V gene are LNHDA and SQIVND (reference sequence). The DNA of the CDR3 is TGTGCCAGTAGTCCCTCGGACAGGGGGTCCTACGAGCAGTACTTC. Protein sequence: CASSPSDRGSYEQYF.

The J gene is TRBJ1-2, the V gene TRBV4-1; D not resolved. The V gene's germline CDR1 is MGHRA and CDR2 YSYEKL. The CDR3 runs to 16 residues. Trimming removed 0 bases at V and 3 bases at J, with 14 bases between. The CDR3 loop is CASSQDHSSGDYGYTF. For the CDR3, the DNA is TGCGCCAGCAGCCAAGATCACAGCTCTGGTGACTATGGCTACACCTTC.

The chain is built from TRBV4-3 and TRBJ2-7, with D tentatively TRBD1 (7 bases). CDR3 length equals 15 residues. CDR1 is LGHNA and CDR2 is YSLEER in the germline V gene. Trimming shortened V by 1 base and J by 1 base, and 11 bases separated the two germline ends. CDR3 in amino acids: CASSQGRDRSYEQYF. Written as DNA, the CDR3 is TGCGCCAGCAGCCAAGGGCGGGACAGATCCTACGAGCAGTACTTC.

This chain uses TRBV10-3 with TRBJ2-7, with D possibly being TRBD2 (7 bases). The germline V gene encodes CDR1 ENHRY and CDR2 SYGVKD. The CDR3 contains 16 residues. The ends were cut back, 0 bases at V and 3 bases at J, with 15 bases in the middle. Here the CDR3 reads CAISESIGGGLYEQYF. The CDR3 bases are TGTGCCATCAGTGAGTCGATTGGGGGGGGGCTCTACGAGCAGTACTTC.